This T cell receptor (beta chain) was recovered during a study of blood T cells in healthy people across ages (dated by TCRdb to between 2014 and 2016). In terms of the full investigation: In model experiments, roughly one uniquely barcoded TCR beta cDNA molecule per two T cells was captured by template switching. To track age-related changes in TCR beta repertoire diversity, the study relied on deep sequencing normalized with unique cDNA molecular identifiers. The donors were split into four age groups: young (average approximately 16 years), middle-aged (about 40), aged (over 55) and long-lived (approximately 89). To avoid experimental bias, donors of different ages were spread randomly across the sequencing lanes. Using the same blood draw, the study looked at two additional independent replicas of 1 million unique cDNA reads for two donors, one aged 18 to 30 and the other aged 80 or older.

Concerning this clonotype itself: Its antigen is not yet known. Nothing much larger sits one base from this clone, and base qualities are not available.

From the cysteine through the phenylalanine, the CDR3 covers 15 amino acids. The sequence is cut down to CDR3 DNA, 45 bases in frame from base 1. Trimming costs V 1 base and J 0 bases, and their ends lie 8 bases apart. Looking up the germline V gene yields CDR1 LGHNA and CDR2 YNFKEQ. The library relied on 5' RACE. A second PCR of roughly 6 to 11 cycles was run with a J-beta primer mix and a sample-barcoded 5' primer. A unique molecular identifier was introduced onto each TCR beta cDNA molecule by a template-switch 5' adaptor carrying 12 random nucleotides. At least 2.5 million CDR3-containing paired-end reads were obtained from each sample. First-strand cDNA was synthesized from all RNA with the Mint cDNA synthesis kit, primed by a TRBC-specific oligonucleotide. Following uracil-DNA glycosylase treatment, all cDNA underwent a first 18-cycle PCR with the universal primers M1SS and BC2_uni_R. In the original analysis: Normalization of each sample was performed by random selection of 1 million high-quality reads, each carrying a distinct molecular identifier. Reads sharing molecular identifiers were discarded rather than binned into consensus sequences. CDR3 identification, clonotype clustering and error correction used MiTCR with a Q25 quality threshold and the strictest error-elimination algorithm. A nonparametric unseen species model with Euler transformation was used to estimate lower-bound total TCR beta diversity. TCRdb reprocessing: public reads trimmed at Q25 with fastp, clones called with MiXCR, in-frame beta chains kept. Entries that share a CDR3 protein sequence are merged under the most common genes and DNA. In this record, the V and J calls reflect TCRdb's handling and not the investigators' own analysis. Within this sample are around 1,900,000 distinct CDR3 sequences, with about 39% of them counted one time only. About 23% of the sample is taken by the ten largest.

Overall results and qualifications from the work: A strong correlation was found between observed TCR beta diversity and the percentage of naive T cells measured by flow cytometry. Donor CMV infection status was unknown, potentially confounding age-related changes in expanded clonotypes. As age increased, observed TCR beta diversity per million T cells dropped in a roughly linear way, and a significant reduction was already evident by age about 40. The long-lived group showed more naive CD4+ T cells, fewer expanded clones and increased TCR diversity than the aged group, suggesting age selection. Bulk unsorted PBMC profiling prevented conclusive comparison of naive and antigen-experienced compartments. Total diversity estimates from one million sequenced T cells were considered lower bounds and underestimates.

The donors were 40 or so Caucasian individuals from Russia, aged roughly 6 to 90 years, who were systemically healthy. Around 10 milliliters of peripheral blood were drawn from each donor into EDTA-treated Vacutainer tubes. Ficoll-Paque density-gradient centrifugation was used to isolate PBMCs, with at least 6.5 million per sample. Trizol reagent was used to extract total RNA from the PBMCs, yielding at least 5.5 micrograms per sample. For every donor, an aliquot of PBMCs went through flow cytometry to measure the percentages of naive CD45RAhigh/CD27high T cells. This TCR derives from a human donor in good health. Sequencing was done on a sample of blood. The chain is assembled from TRBV4-2 and TRBJ2-3; the D gene identity is not certain. The encoded CDR3 is CASSQGARSTDTQYF. Read as DNA, the sequence is TGTGCCAGCAGCCAAGGTGCCAGAAGCACAGATACGCAGTATTTT.